This is a list of T cell receptor beta chains from one sample in a study of blood T cell repertoires in COVID-19. TCRdb's copy holds only in-frame clones and misses some; the assay was immunoSEQ multiplex PCR. The profile covers about 120,000 clones, with roughly nine tenths appearing a single time and roughly 11% taken by the ten largest. Sequenced material: peripheral blood. These receptors were collected from a woman in her seventies with COVID-19, enrolled during active disease. The CDR3 runs from the conserved cysteine through the conserved F or W.

TRBJ2-1 16 TRBV10-3 CAISEPGQGAGNEQFF
TRBJ2-5 12 TRBV7-2 CASKKSRETQYF
TRBJ1-3 17 TRBV10-3 CATQINRQAASGNTIYF
TRBJ1-6 14 TRBV5-4 CASSQRGGGSPLHF
TRBJ2-5 16 TRBV7-2 CASSWVVSSGGETQYF
TRBJ1-1 14 TRBV2 CASSPNRGRTEAFF
TRBJ2-7 15 TRBV5-4 CASSLDRGQTYEQYF
TRBJ2-1 15 TRBV5-4 CASSASGGPTHEQFF
TRBJ2-1 14 TRBV2 CASSVGQVYNEQFF
TRBJ2-3 14 TRBV6-5 CASSPRGRPDTQYF
TRBJ1-2 13 TRBV29-1 CSVEEPGTYGYTF
TRBJ2-1 12 TRBV12-3/TRBV12-4 CASSSRTSPPFF
TRBJ1-2 15 TRBV5-1 CASSSADSTLSGYTF
TRBJ1-1 15 TRBV25-1 CASSGAPGQNTEAFF
TRBJ2-7 15 TRBV5-1 CASSNGQFISYEQYF
TRBJ1-1 11 TRBV20-1 CSAPLSPRAFF
TRBJ2-3 14 TRBV7-9 CASSPGHIADTQYF
TRBJ2-7 15 TRBV30 CAWSPGQGIVYEQYF
TRBJ1-5 13 TRBV4-1 CASSQEVRQPQHF
TRBJ1-2 12 TRBV5-4 CASSRDREGYTF
TRBJ1-5 14 TRBV19 CASSIQFSNQPQHF
TRBJ2-1 15 TRBV10-3 CAISEGDRDGNEQFF
TRBJ2-2 16 TRBV6-2/TRBV6-3 CASSSPVFYFTGELFF
TRBJ2-6 15 TRBV6-4 CASSDGGSGANVLTF
TRBJ1-2 16 TRBV7-8 CASSATHLRAVYGYTF
TRBJ1-1 13 TRBV5-8 CASSVRVPTEAFF
TRBJ1-1 13 TRBV7-2 CASSSLGNTEAFF
TRBJ1-1 15 TRBV27 CASSLNGGENTEAFF
TRBJ1-2 16 TRBV14 CASSQESPMGTRGYTF
TRBJ2-3 16 TRBV5-5 CASSSSQRGGPDTQYF
TRBJ2-1 13 TRBV10-3 CASQDSGYNEQFF
TRBJ1-4 15 TRBV6-5 CASRRDRDSSEKLFF
TRBJ1-5 14 TRBV30 CAWSVSRVNQPQHF
TRBJ1-5 12 TRBV28 CASRDRNQPQHF
TRBJ1-3 17 TRBV15 CATSSRRRGSSGNTIYF
TRBJ1-5 15 TRBV30 CAWSVNGGAGQPQHF